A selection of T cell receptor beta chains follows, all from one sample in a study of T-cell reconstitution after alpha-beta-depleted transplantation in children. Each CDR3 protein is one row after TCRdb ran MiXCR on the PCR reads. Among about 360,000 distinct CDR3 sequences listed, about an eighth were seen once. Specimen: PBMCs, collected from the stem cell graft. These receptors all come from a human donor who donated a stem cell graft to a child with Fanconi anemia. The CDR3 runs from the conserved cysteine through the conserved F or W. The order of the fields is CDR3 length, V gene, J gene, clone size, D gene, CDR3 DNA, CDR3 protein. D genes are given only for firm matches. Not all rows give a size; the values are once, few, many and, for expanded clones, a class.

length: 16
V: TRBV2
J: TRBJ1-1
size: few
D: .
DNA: TGTGCCAGCAGTGAGGTCCGCCTAAAGGTGTGGACTGAAGCTTTCTTT
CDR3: CASSEVRLKVWTEAFF

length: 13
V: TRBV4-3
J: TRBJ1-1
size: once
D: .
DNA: TGCGCCAGCGGACCAAATTTGAACACTGAAGCTTTCTTT
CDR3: CASGPNLNTEAFF

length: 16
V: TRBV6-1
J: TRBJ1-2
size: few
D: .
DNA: TGTGCCAGCAGTGATCCGGGACACCTCCAGGGCTATGGCTACACCTTC
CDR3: CASSDPGHLQGYGYTF

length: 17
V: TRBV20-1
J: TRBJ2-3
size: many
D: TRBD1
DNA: TGCAGTGCTAGTAACCCAGGGGGCTTGTTCCTCACAGATACGCAGTATTTT
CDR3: CSASNPGGLFLTDTQYF

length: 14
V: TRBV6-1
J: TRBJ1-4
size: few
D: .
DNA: TGTGCCAGCAGCCTCGGACCCAATAATGAAAAACTGTTTTTT
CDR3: CASSLGPNNEKLFF

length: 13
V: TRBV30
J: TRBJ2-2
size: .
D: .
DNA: TGTGCCTGGAGGAGGTGGGACACCGGGGAGCTGTTTTTT
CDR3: CAWRRWDTGELFF

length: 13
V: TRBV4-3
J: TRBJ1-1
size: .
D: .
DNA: TGCGCCAGCAGCCAAGGATTGGCAGGTGAAGCTTTCTTT
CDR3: CASSQGLAGEAFF

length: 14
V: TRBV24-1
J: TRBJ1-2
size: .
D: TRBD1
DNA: TGTGCCACCAGTGACGCCGGGACAGGGAGTGGCTACACCTTC
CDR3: CATSDAGTGSGYTF

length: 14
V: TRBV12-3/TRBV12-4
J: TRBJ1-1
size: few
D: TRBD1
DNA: TGTGCCAGCAGTCTGACAGGGGGTGGCCGTGAAGCTTTCTTT
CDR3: CASSLTGGGREAFF

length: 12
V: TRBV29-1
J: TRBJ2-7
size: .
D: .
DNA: TGCAGCGTTGCGCTGGGGACCGGCGAGCAGTACTTC
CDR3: CSVALGTGEQYF

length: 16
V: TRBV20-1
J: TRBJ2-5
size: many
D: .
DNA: TGCAGTGCTAGATCCGCAGTGGGGGTGGTTGGAGAGACCCAGTACTTC
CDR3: CSARSAVGVVGETQYF

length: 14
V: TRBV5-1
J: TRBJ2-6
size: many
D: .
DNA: TGCGCCAGCAGCTACGGGTCTGGGGCCAACGTCCTGACTTTC
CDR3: CASSYGSGANVLTF

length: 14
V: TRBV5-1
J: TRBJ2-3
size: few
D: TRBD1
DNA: TGCGCCAGCAGCCATGACAGGGTAGGAGATACGCAGTATTTT
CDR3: CASSHDRVGDTQYF

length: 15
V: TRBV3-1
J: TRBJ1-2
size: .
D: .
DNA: TGTGCCTCCAGCCAATGGGACTCCGGGAGCTATGGCTACACCTTC
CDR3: CASSQWDSGSYGYTF

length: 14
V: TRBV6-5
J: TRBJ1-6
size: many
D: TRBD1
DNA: TGTGCCAGCAGTTCCCAGGGGGCCGGTTCACCCCTCCACTTT
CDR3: CASSSQGAGSPLHF

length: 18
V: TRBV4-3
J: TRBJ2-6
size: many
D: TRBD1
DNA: TGCGCCAGCAGCCCTCTCGGGACAGAAAGCTCTGGGGCCAACGTCCTGACTTTC
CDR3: CASSPLGTESSGANVLTF

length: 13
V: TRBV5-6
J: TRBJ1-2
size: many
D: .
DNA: TGTGCCAGCAGTCTTGTCGGGAACTATGGCTACACCTTC
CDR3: CASSLVGNYGYTF

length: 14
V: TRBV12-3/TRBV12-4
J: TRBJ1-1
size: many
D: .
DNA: TGTGCCAGCAGTTTATCCGCAGGGTCCACTGAAGCTTTCTTT
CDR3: CASSLSAGSTEAFF

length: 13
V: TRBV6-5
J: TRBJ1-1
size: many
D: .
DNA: TGTGCCAGCAGCCCCATCCAGGGCCCTGAAGCTTTCTTT
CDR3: CASSPIQGPEAFF

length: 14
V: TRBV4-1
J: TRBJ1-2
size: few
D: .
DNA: TGCGCCAGCAGCCAAGTTTGGGGAGACGATGGCTACACCTTC
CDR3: CASSQVWGDDGYTF

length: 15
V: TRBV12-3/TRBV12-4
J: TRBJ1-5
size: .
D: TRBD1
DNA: TGTGCCAGCAGTTCAGACGGACAGGGGCATCAGCCCCAGCATTTT
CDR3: CASSSDGQGHQPQHF

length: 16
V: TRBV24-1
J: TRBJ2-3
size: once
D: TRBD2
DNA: TGTGCCACCAGTGATTTCCGCGGGGGGGCGGAAGATACGCAGTATTTT
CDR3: CATSDFRGGAEDTQYF

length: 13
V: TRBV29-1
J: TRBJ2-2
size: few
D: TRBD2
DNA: TGCAGCGTCGGGGCAGGGAGGGCCGGGGAGCTGTTTTTT
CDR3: CSVGAGRAGELFF

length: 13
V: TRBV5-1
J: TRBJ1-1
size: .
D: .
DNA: TGCGCCAGCAGCTTGGGGGGAGGCACTCAAGCTTTCTTT
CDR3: CASSLGGGTQAFF

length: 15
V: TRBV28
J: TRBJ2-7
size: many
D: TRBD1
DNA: TGTGCCAGCGGTGCCGGGACAGGGGGCTTCTACGAGCAGTACTTC
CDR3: CASGAGTGGFYEQYF

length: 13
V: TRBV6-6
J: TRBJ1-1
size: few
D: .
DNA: TGTGCCAGCAGTTACTCGGAACAAAGGGAAGCTTTCTTT
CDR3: CASSYSEQREAFF

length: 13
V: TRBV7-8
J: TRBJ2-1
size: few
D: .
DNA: TGTGCCAGCAGCTGGGCGGGCAGCCCCGAGCAGTTCTTC
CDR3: CASSWAGSPEQFF

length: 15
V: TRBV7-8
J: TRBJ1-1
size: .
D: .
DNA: TGTGCCAGCAGCTTATGGTCAGGGACGAACACTGAAGCTTTCTTT
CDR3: CASSLWSGTNTEAFF

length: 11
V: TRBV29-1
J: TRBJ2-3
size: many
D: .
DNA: TGCAGCGTTGAAAGGTCAGATACGCAGTATTTT
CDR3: CSVERSDTQYF

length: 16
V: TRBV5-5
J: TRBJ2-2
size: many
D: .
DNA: TGTGCCAGCAGCTTGGTTTCAGGGAACGTGAGGGGGGAGCTGTTTTTT
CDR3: CASSLVSGNVRGELFF

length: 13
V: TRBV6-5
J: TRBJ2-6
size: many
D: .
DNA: TGTGCCAGCCTCGGCTCTGGGGCCAACGTCCTGACTTTC
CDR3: CASLGSGANVLTF

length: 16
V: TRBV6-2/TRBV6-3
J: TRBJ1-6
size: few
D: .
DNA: TGTGCCAGCAGCCACGCCAGGAAAATTGGCCGCTCACCCCTCCACTTT
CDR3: CASSHARKIGRSPLHF

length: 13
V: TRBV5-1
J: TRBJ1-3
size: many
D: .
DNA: TGCGCCAGCAGCTTACGACCTGGAAACACCATATATTTT
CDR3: CASSLRPGNTIYF

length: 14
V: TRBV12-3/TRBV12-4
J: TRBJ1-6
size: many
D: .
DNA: TGTGCCAGCAAGGGGGAACCCTATAATTCACCCCTCCACTTT
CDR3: CASKGEPYNSPLHF

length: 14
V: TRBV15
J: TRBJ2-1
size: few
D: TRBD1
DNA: TGTGCCACCAGCAGGGGTGGGACAGGGTCGGAGCAGTTCTTC
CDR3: CATSRGGTGSEQFF

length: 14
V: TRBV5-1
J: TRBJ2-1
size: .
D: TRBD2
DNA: TGCGCCAGCAGCCCTCCTAGCGGGGGGGATAAGCAGTTCTTC
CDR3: CASSPPSGGDKQFF

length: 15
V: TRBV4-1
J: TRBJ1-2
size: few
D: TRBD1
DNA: TGCGCCAGCAGCAGTCCCGGGACAGGGATCTATGGCTACACCTTC
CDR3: CASSSPGTGIYGYTF

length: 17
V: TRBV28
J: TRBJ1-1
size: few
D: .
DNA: TGTGCCAGCAGCTCGGTTAACTCCTGGGGGGAAAACACTGAAGCTTTCTTT
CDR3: CASSSVNSWGENTEAFF

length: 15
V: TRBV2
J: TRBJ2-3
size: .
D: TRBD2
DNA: TGTGCCAGCAGGTGGATAGCGGGGGCCACAGATACGCAGTATTTT
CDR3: CASRWIAGATDTQYF

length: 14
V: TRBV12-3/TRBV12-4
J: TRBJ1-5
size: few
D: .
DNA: TGTGCCAGCAGTTTAATGACGGGAGGACAGCCCCAGCATTTT
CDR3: CASSLMTGGQPQHF

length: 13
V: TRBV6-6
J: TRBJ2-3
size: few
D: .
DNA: TGTGCCAGCGGGCAACAGGGAAGAGATACGCAGTATTTT
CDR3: CASGQQGRDTQYF

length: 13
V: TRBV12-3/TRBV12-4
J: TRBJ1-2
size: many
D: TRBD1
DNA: TGTGCCAGCAGATGGGACAGGGAGAATGGCTACACCTTC
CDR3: CASRWDRENGYTF

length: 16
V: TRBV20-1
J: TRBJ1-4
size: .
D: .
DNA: TGCAGTGCTAGAGGCGTGAGCAATTCAACTAATGAAAAACTGTTTTTT
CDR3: CSARGVSNSTNEKLFF

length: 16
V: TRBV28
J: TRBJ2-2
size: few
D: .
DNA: TGTGCCAGCAGTTTGTTAAAGTTACAGGGTTCCGGGGAGCTGTTTTTT
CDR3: CASSLLKLQGSGELFF

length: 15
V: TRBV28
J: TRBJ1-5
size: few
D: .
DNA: TGTGCCAGCAGTTTTCTGGCAGGGCCGGCTCAGCCCCAGCATTTT
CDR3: CASSFLAGPAQPQHF

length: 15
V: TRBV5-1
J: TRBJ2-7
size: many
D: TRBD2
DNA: TGCGCCAGCAGCATTGGACTAGCGGGGACCGAGGAGCAGTACTTC
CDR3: CASSIGLAGTEEQYF

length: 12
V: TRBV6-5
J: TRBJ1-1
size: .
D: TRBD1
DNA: TGTGCCAGCAGCCCCTGGACAGGGGAAGCTTTCTTT
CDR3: CASSPWTGEAFF

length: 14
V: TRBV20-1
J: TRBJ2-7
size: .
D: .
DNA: TGCAGTGCTAGAGATCGGGCAGCTGACTACGAGCAGTACTTC
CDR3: CSARDRAADYEQYF

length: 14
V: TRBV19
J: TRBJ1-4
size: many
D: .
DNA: TGTGCCAGTAAAAGAGCGGATGCGGGTGAAAAACTGTTTTTT
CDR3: CASKRADAGEKLFF

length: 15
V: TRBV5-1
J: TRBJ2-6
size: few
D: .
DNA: TGCGCCAGCCTAGATTGGGACTCTGGGGCCAACGTCCTGACTTTC
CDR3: CASLDWDSGANVLTF

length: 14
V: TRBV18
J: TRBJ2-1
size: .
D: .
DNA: TGTGCCAGCTCACCACTTGTTGTGCAAAATGAGCAGTTCTTC
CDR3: CASSPLVVQNEQFF

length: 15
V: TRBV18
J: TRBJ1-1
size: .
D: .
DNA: TGTGCCAGCTCACCTTACGCCGGGGACTCTTCTGAAGCTTTCTTT
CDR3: CASSPYAGDSSEAFF

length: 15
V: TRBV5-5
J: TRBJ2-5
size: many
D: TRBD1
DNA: TGTGCCAGCAGCGGAGCCGGGACAGGGACAGAGACCCAGTACTTC
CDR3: CASSGAGTGTETQYF

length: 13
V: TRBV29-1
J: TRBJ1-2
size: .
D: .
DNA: TGCAGCGTTGATGCGGGCCGGGGCTATGGCTACACCTTC
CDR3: CSVDAGRGYGYTF

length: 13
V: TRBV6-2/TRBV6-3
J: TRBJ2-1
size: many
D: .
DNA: TGTGCCAGCCACCGACCCTCCTACAATGAGCAGTTCTTC
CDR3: CASHRPSYNEQFF

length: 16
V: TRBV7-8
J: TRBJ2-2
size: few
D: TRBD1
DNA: TGTGCCAGCAGTCTTGGGGGGACAGGGGGTACCGGGGAGCTGTTTTTT
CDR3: CASSLGGTGGTGELFF

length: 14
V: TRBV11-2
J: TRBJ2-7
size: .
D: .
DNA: TGTGCCAGCAGCTTCGGCGGGGACTCCTACGAGCAGTACTTC
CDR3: CASSFGGDSYEQYF

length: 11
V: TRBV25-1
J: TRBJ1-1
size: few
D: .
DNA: TGTGCCAGCAGTGTATATGAGAGGTCCTACTTC
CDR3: CASSVYERSYF

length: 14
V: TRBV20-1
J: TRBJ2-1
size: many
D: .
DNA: TGCAGTGCTAAAAAGGGGTTCTCCTACAATGAGCAGTTCTTC
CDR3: CSAKKGFSYNEQFF

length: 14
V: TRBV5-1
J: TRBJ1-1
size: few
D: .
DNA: TGCGCCAGCACCGAAGCTGGGTGGAACACTGAAGCTTTCTTT
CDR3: CASTEAGWNTEAFF